This T cell receptor beta chain was sequenced during a study of response to subunit inactivated influenza vaccine. The study's findings and limits: A suggestion made by the authors is that each seasonal influenza vaccination recruits few new T cells.

With respect to this clonotype: Its antigen remains unidentified.

Per the germline V gene, CDR1 is MNHNS and CDR2 is SASEGT. V was clipped by 7 bases and J by 2 bases, with 14 bases between them. The CDR3 totals 14 residues. TCRdb reanalysed the RT-PCR reads using MiXCR and keeps one entry per CDR3 protein. The repertoire holds roughly 780,000 distinct CDR3 sequences, with under 20% as singletons. V usage is TRBV6-1 and J usage is TRBJ1-2; the D gene is possibly TRBD1 (5 bases). The receptor's source is a man aged 50 to 59 who received an inactivated influenza vaccine. Sequenced here: PBMCs from blood, sampled roughly 5 days after vaccination. The CDR3 reads CASNAGPGNYGYTF. The CDR3 DNA is TGTGCCAGCAACGCAGGGCCGGGGAACTATGGCTACACCTTC.